Below are 16 T cell receptor beta chains sequenced from a single sample in a study of blood T cell repertoires in COVID-19. The table came from immunoSEQ multiplex PCR; TCRdb's copy has only in-frame clones and leaves some out. The repertoire consists of hundreds of thousands of clones, with 75% to 90% occurring once and the leading ten covering 1.2%. The material sequenced was PBMCs or T cells enriched from blood (not recorded which). The receptors here all came from a man aged 25 to 45 who had recovered from COVID-19.

This chain links TRBV7-8 with TRBJ2-3, with D possibly TRBD1 on 6 matching bases. CDR1 SGHVS and CDR2 FQNEAQ come from the germline V gene. Trimming pared 5 bases from V and 3 bases from J, leaving 18 bases between. The CDR3 spans 16 residues. The CDR3 protein is CASSPTWQGSTDTQYF. The CDR3 coding sequence is TGTGCCAGCAGCCCGACGTGGCAGGGGAGTACAGATACGCAGTATTTT.

V is TRBV28 and J is TRBJ2-2; D may be TRBD2 (6 bases). Germline V gives CDR1 MDHEN, CDR2 SYDVKM. This CDR3 comprises 16 residues. The V gene lost 4 bases and the J gene lost 5 bases, with 17 bases spanning the gap. CDR3 sequence: CASSSLGIGRTGELFF. The DNA for the CDR3 is TGTGCCAGCAGTTCTTTAGGGATAGGGAGGACCGGGGAGCTGTTTTTT.

V and J are TRBV7-9 and TRBJ1-6; possible D gene TRBD1, 6 bases. Germline loops: CDR1 SEHNR, CDR2 FQNEAQ (reference sequence). Between the trimmed V and J ends, which lost 5 bases and 10 bases, there was a span of 21 bases. There are 16 residues in the CDR3. This CDR3 reads CASSPTPSTGSSPLHF. DNA of the CDR3: TGTGCCAGCAGCCCAACTCCGAGCACAGGGAGCTCACCCCTCCACTTT.

The rearrangement uses TRBV5-1 and TRBJ2-3, with D perhaps matching TRBD2 (6 bases). This CDR3 has 15 residues. Trimming cost V 0 bases and J 3 bases, with 11 bases left between them. Germline-derived CDR1 and CDR2 are SGHRS and YFSETQ. The CDR3 here is CASSLGRERTDTQYF. CDR3 coding DNA: TGCGCCAGCAGCTTGGGCCGGGAGCGAACAGATACGCAGTATTTT.

The J gene is TRBJ1-6, the V gene TRBV19; a weak D match, TRBD1 (5 bases). Germline V CDR1 and CDR2: LNHDA, SQIVND (reference sequence). V was clipped by 8 bases and J by 9 bases, with 14 bases between them. This CDR3 comprises 13 residues. The CDR3 sequence is CASQGQVVSPLHF. The CDR3 coding sequence is TGTGCCAGTCAAGGACAAGTGGTTTCACCCCTCCACTTT. The full variable domain, completed using reference TRBV19 and TRBJ1-6, is DGGITQSPKYLFRKEGQNVTLSCEQNLNHDAMYWYRQDPGQGLRLIYYSQIVNDFQKGDIAEGYSVSREKKESFPLTVTSAQKNPTAFYLCASQGQVVSPLHFGNGTRLTVT.

The V gene is TRBV5-4, the J gene TRBJ2-4; TRBD2 might be the D (7 bases). The V and J ends lost 3 bases and 5 bases respectively, with 15 bases between them. The CDR3 sequence is 15 residues long. Germline assignment: CDR1 SGHNT and CDR2 YYREEE (reference sequence). Here the CDR3 DNA reads TGTGCCAGCAGCTGGCGGGGGCTCGGCGAAAACATTCAGTACTTC. Encoded protein: CASSWRGLGENIQYF.

The chain uses TRBV30 and TRBJ1-3; no clear D. The V gene lost 5 bases and the J gene lost 8 bases, with 7 bases spanning the gap. Germline CDR1 reads GTSNPN; CDR2 reads SVGIG (reference sequence). CDR3 length equals 10 residues. The CDR3, as DNA: TGTGCCTGGGAGGGAGACACCATATATTTT. This translates into CAWEGDTIYF.

The chain has TRBV5-1 and TRBJ2-3, with TRBD2 identical over 7 bases. The length of the CDR3 is 20 residues. The germline V gene encodes CDR1 SGHRS and CDR2 YFSETQ. The V and J ends lost 4 bases and 5 bases, in that order; junction bases with no gene match: 25. DNA for the CDR3: TGCGCCAGCAGCCCCCCGCCTCGCGGGAGTAGTAGATTCAAGGTAGATACGCAGTATTTT. Amino acids: CASSPPPRGSSRFKVDTQYF. Using reference TRBV5-1 and TRBJ2-3 for the parts outside the CDR3, the full variable domain is KAGVTQTPRYLIKTRGQQVTLSCSPISGHRSVSWYQQTPGQGLQFLFEYFSETQRNKGNFPGRFSGRQFSNSRSEMNVSTLELGDSALYLCASSPPPRGSSRFKVDTQYFGPGTRLTVL.

This rearrangement joins TRBV13 to TRBJ2-2; no definite D call. The CDR3 runs to 17 residues. V lost 4 bases, J lost 0 bases, and 15 bases lay in between. Germline-derived CDR1 and CDR2 are PRHDT and FYEKMQ (reference sequence). The CDR3 bases are TGTGCCAGCAGCTCATCCTTTGGAGACGCGAACACCGGGGAGCTGTTTTTT. This gives the protein CASSSSFGDANTGELFF.

This clone was counted between two and nine times. CDR3 in amino acids: CASSLTPGLSYEQYF. The CDR3 region has the DNA TGTGCCAGCAGTTTAACCCCAGGACTCTCCTACGAGCAGTACTTC. The chain is built from TRBV27 and TRBJ2-7; possible D gene TRBD2, 5 bases. Germline V gene lookup returns CDR1 MNHEY and CDR2 SMNVEV (reference sequence). The CDR3 length is 15 residues. Trimming removed 2 bases at V and 0 bases at J, with 11 bases between.

V gene TRBV12-3 or TRBV12-4 combines with J gene TRBJ1-1; D gene unclear. Deletions cut 0 bases from V and 9 bases from J, with 5 bases between. CDR3 size: 11 residues. CDR3 nucleotides: TGTGCCAGCAGTTTAGCACATCAAGCTTTCTTT. It encodes CASSLAHQAFF.

CDR3 nucleotides: TGTGCCTGGAGTTCTAGCGGGGCTGGAGAGCAGTTCTTC. The encoded protein is CAWSSSGAGEQFF. V and J are TRBV30 and TRBJ2-1; 9 bases are shared with TRBD2. This CDR3 comprises 13 residues. Germline V CDR1 and CDR2: GTSNPN, SVGIG (reference sequence). V shed 2 bases and J 10 bases; nucleotides not matched to a gene: 6. The full variable domain, with the rest looked up from reference TRBV30 and TRBJ2-1, is SQTIHQWPATLVQPVGSPLSLECTVEGTSNPNLYWYRQAAGRGLQLLFYSVGIGQISSEVPQNLSASRPQDRQFILSSKKLLLSDSGFYLCAWSSSGAGEQFFGPGTRLTVL.

The chain is built from TRBV6-5 and TRBJ2-5, with a possible D match to TRBD2 (7 bases). The CDR3 spans 11 residues. From germline, CDR1 is MNHEY and CDR2 SVGAGI. Trimming pared 8 bases from V and 7 bases from J, leaving 11 bases between. CDR3 bases: TGTGCCAGCTACAGGGAGGGGACCCAGTACTTC. Protein: CASYREGTQYF.

The CDR3: CASSLAGTYEQYF. As DNA, the CDR3 is TGTGCCAGCAGCTTGGCGGGAACCTACGAGCAGTACTTC. This chain joins TRBV5-6 and TRBJ2-7; perhaps TRBD2 as D (5 bases). Germline V CDR1 and CDR2: SGHDT, YYEEEE. Deletions cut 0 bases from V and 2 bases from J, with 6 bases between. The CDR3 contains 13 residues.

V and J are TRBV7-9 and TRBJ2-7, with 8 nucleotides matching TRBD2. The CDR3 has 17 residues. Germline V gene data show CDR1 as SEHNR and CDR2 as FQNEAQ (reference sequence). V gave up 5 bases and J gave up 3 bases; unmatched junction bases: 15. Here the CDR3 reads CASSPSAREGPYYEQYF. CDR3 sequence (DNA): TGTGCCAGCAGCCCTTCGGCACGGGAGGGCCCCTACTACGAGCAGTACTTC.

The chain uses TRBV19 and TRBJ2-5, with 8 positions matching TRBD2. CDR1 LNHDA and CDR2 SQIVND come from the germline V gene (reference sequence). J gave up 2 bases and V 4 bases, and 6 bases lay outside the gene matches. The CDR3 contains 15 residues. This CDR3 is CASSSGGTLQETQYF. Here the CDR3 DNA reads TGTGCCAGTAGTAGCGGGGGGACCCTTCAAGAGACCCAGTACTTC.